The source of this T cell receptor (beta chain) is a study of T cell repertoires in cytomegalovirus infection. TCRdb used MiXCR to reprocess the reads, holding one entry per CDR3 protein. The table lists 490,000 or so distinct CDR3 sequences, approximately 11% of them singletons. This clonotype was detected a few times. CDR3 length equals 13 residues. The V gene's germline CDR1 is SGHRS and CDR2 YFSETQ. V was cut by 9 bases and J by 1 base, with 14 bases left in between. The sequence was collected from a human donor in good health (CMV status not recorded). Some clones in this sample may be carry-over from other donors' samples. Material: PBMCs. V is TRBV5-1 and J is TRBJ2-7; tentatively, D is TRBD1 (6 bases). The CDR3 sequence is CATRDTGSYEQYF. DNA of the CDR3: TGCGCCACTCGGGACACAGGGTCCTACGAGCAGTACTTC.